A single TCR beta chain is shown here with its context. What it binds is unknown. The germline CDR1 and CDR2 sequences are LNHDA and SQIVND (reference sequence). The CDR3 contains 13 residues. J was trimmed by 5 bases and V by 8 bases; bases with no gene match: 7. TCRdb's copy holds only in-frame clones and misses some; the assay was immunoSEQ multiplex PCR. This sample has about 120,000 clones, with approximately 95% found just once. This entry is derived from a study of graft-versus-host responses after intestinal transplantation. Study details: Among the recipients, transplants were multivisceral, liver-intestinal, or isolated intestinal. All recipients got anti-thymocyte globulin induction, then tacrolimus and steroids for about 3 years. The study, taken as a whole, reports: Individuals carrying graft-donor T cell macrochimerism showed high graft-versus-host to host-versus-graft clonal ratios in allografts. Early post-transplant HvG declines tracked with peak circulating GvH clone levels.

Sequencing was performed on unstimulated CD8+ T cells sorted from spleen or lymph node cells, taken before intestinal transplant. The receptor comes from a human donor who received an intestinal transplant. This rearrangement joins TRBV19 to TRBJ2-7; TRBD2 matches 9 bases. The CDR3: CASGTSPSNEQYF. The CDR3 DNA is TGTGCCAGTGGGACTAGCCCCAGTAACGAGCAGTACTTC.